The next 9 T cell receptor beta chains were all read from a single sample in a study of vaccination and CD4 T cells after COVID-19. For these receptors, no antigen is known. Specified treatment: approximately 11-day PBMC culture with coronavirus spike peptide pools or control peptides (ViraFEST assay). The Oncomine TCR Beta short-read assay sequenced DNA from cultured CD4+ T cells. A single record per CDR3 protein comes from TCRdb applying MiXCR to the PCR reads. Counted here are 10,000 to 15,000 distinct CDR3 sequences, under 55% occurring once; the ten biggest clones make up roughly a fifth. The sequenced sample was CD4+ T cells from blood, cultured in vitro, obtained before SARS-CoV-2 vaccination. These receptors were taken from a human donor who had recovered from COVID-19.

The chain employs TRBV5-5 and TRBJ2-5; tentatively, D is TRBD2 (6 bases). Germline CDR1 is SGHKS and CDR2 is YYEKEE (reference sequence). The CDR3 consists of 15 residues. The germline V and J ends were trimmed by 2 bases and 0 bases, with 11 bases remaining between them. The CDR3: CASSLLTGDQETQYF. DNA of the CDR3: TGTGCCAGCAGCTTATTAACGGGGGACCAAGAGACCCAGTACTTC.

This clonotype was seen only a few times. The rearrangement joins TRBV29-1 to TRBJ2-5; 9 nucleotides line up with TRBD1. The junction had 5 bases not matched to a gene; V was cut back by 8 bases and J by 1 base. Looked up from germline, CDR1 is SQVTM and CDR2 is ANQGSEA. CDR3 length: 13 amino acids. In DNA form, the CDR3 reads TGCAGCTTCCGGGACAGGGTCCAAGAGACCCAGTACTTC. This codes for CSFRDRVQETQYF. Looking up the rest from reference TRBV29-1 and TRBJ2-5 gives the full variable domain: SAVISQKPSRDICQRGTSLTIQCQVDSQVTMMFWYRQQPGQSLTLIATANQGSEATYESGFVIDKFPISRPNLTFSTLTVSNMSPEDSSIYLCSFRDRVQETQYFGPGTRLLVL.

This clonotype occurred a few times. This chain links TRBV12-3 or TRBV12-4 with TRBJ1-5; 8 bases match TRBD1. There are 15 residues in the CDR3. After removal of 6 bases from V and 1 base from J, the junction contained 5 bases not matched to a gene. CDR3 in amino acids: CASSTRTGSNQPQHF. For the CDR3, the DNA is TGTGCCAGCAGCACGAGGACAGGGAGCAATCAGCCCCAGCATTTT.

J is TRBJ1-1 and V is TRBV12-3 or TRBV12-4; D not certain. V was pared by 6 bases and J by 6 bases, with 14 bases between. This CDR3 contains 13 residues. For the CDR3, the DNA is TGTGCCAGCAGAAGGACTGGCGGCCCTGAAGCTTTCTTT. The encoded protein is CASRRTGGPEAFF.

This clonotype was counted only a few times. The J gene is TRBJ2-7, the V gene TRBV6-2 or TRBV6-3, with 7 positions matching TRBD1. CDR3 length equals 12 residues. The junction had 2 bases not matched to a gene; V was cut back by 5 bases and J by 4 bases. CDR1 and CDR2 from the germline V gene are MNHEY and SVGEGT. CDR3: CASSRQGYEQYF. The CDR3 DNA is TGTGCCAGCAGTCGACAGGGTTACGAGCAGTACTTC.

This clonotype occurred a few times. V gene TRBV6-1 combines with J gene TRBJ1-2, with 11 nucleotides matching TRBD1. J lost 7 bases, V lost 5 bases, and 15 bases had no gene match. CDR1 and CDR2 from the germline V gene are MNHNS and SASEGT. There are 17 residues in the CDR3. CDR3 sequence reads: CASSPLGQGARNSGYTF. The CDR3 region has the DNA TGTGCCAGCAGTCCTCTAGGACAGGGGGCTAGGAACAGTGGCTACACCTTC.

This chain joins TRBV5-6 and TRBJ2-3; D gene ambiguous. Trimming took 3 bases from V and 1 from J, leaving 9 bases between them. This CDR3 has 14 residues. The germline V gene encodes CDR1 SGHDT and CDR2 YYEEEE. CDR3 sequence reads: CASSSGYRTDTQYF. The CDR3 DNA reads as TGTGCCAGCAGCTCCGGCTATCGCACAGATACGCAGTATTTT.

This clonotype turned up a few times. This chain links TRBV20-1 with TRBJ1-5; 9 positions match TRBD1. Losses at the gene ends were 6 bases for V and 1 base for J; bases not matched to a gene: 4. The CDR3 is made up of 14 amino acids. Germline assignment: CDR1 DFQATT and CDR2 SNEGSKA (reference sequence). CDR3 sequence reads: CSAGQGTSNQPQHF. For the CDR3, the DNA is TGCAGTGCCGGACAGGGGACGAGCAATCAGCCCCAGCATTTT.

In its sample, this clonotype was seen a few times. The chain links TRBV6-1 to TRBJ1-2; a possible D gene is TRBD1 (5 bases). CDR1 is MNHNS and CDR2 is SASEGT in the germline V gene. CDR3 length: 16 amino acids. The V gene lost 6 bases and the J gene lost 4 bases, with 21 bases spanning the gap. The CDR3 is CASRPPMGVGSYGYTF. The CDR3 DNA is TGTGCCAGCAGACCCCCAATGGGGGTAGGAAGCTATGGCTACACCTTC.